The clone carrying this T cell receptor beta chain has a count of ten or more. The TCR library protocol attached unique molecular identifiers to the individual cDNA molecules. TCRdb reanalysed the 5' RACE reads using MiXCR and keeps one entry per CDR3 protein. The top ten clones hold approximately 4% of a sample with 100,000 to 120,000 distinct CDR3 sequences, 10% to 15% of them seen once. The data are from a study of early T cells in non-severe SARS-CoV-2 infection. Study at large: The chains were unpaired, and the sequenced material was bulk RNA from unsorted whole blood.

CDR3 length: 14 amino acids. With V trimmed by 3 bases and J by 1 base, 2 bases remained unmatched. Germline loops: CDR1 KGHSH, CDR2 LQKENI. The material was whole blood, obtained at baseline. This rearrangement joins TRBV18 to TRBJ2-7, with 8 bases matching TRBD1. The sequence derives from an adult who was a healthcare worker with PCR-confirmed SARS-CoV-2 infection or an uninfected control (not recorded which). The CDR3 region is CASSPDRVSYEQYF. The CDR3 DNA reads as TGTGCCAGCTCACCGGACAGGGTTTCCTACGAGCAGTACTTC.